The 20 T cell receptor beta chains below come from one sample, sequenced in a study of blood T cell repertoires in COVID-19 (dated by TCRdb to 2019 to 2021). Library preparation employed the immunoSEQ multiplex PCR assay. What TCRdb holds here is the immuneACCESS table cut down to in-frame rearrangements. Part of the clones is not present; checked against another copy, under half of the missing clones reflect an unresolved V gene, and the others are unexplained. The table for this sample lists around 100,000 clones; roughly 71% of them were counted only once. The biggest ten clones account for 5% to 6.5% of the sample. Sequenced material: peripheral blood. The source of these receptors is a man older than 75 with acute or convalescent COVID-19.

The rearrangement uses TRBV7-2 and TRBJ1-5; weak D call: TRBD1 (5 bases). V shed 8 bases and J shed 6 bases, with 17 bases lying between them. The CDR3 has 14 amino acids. Germline CDR1 SGHTA, CDR2 FQGNSA. This CDR3 is CASGREGVSQPQHF. CDR3 in DNA: TGTGCCAGCGGCAGGGAGGGTGTTAGTCAGCCCCAGCATTTT.

The chain links TRBV19 to TRBJ2-5; D gene ambiguous. CDR1 and CDR2 from the germline V gene are LNHDA and SQIVND (reference sequence). This CDR3 spans 14 amino acids. Trimming stripped 1 base from V and 4 bases from J, with 10 bases between. CDR3 sequence: CASSIGSMRETQYF. The CDR3 nucleotides read TGTGCCAGTAGTATAGGAAGCATGAGAGAGACCCAGTACTTC.

The V call is TRBV28, the J call TRBJ1-1; 8 bases line up with TRBD1. There are 14 residues in the CDR3. J was trimmed by 4 bases and V by 5 bases; bases with no gene match: 6. Germline V lookup: CDR1 MDHEN, CDR2 SYDVKM. In nucleotides, the CDR3 is TGTGCCAGCAGTCCAGGACAGGGTGTCACTGAAGCTTTCTTT. This codes for CASSPGQGVTEAFF.

The chain combines TRBV19 with TRBJ2-2; D might be TRBD2 (6 bases). This CDR3 is built from 14 residues. Trimming cost V 3 bases and J 7 bases, with 12 bases left between them. Germline V gene data show CDR1 as LNHDA and CDR2 as SQIVND (reference sequence). The CDR3 DNA sequence: TGTGCCAGTAGTATTGGGGGGTGGATCGGGGAGCTGTTTTTT. Translating gives CASSIGGWIGELFF.

This clone was picked up a small number of times. V and J are TRBV6-2 or TRBV6-3 and TRBJ2-1; perhaps TRBD1 as D (6 bases). CDR1 is MNHEY and CDR2 is SVGEGT in the germline V gene. The CDR3 has 15 residues. The V and J ends lost 6 bases and 2 bases respectively, with 14 bases between them. The CDR3 loop reads CASSPGDYPYNEQFF. The CDR3 DNA is TGTGCCAGCAGCCCAGGGGATTACCCCTACAATGAGCAGTTCTTC.

The rearrangement joins TRBV5-4 to TRBJ2-7; TRBD2 might be the D (6 bases). The CDR3 is made up of 15 amino acids. V gave up 1 base and J gave up 0 bases, with 11 bases separating them. Germline lookup yields CDR1 SGHNT and CDR2 YYREEE (reference sequence). CDR3 amino acids: CASSLPRDGSYEQYF. The CDR3 region has the DNA TGTGCCAGCAGCTTGCCGCGGGACGGCTCCTACGAGCAGTACTTC.

Written as DNA, the CDR3 is TGTGCCAGCAGTATGTCCCTGGAGAATGGCTACACCTTC. Translating gives CASSMSLENGYTF. The rearrangement joins TRBV12-3 or TRBV12-4 to TRBJ1-2; D is unclear. The CDR3 has 13 amino acids. V gave up 5 bases and J gave up 6 bases, with 13 bases separating them.

The chain recombines TRBV10-3 with TRBJ1-1; D may be TRBD1 (5 bases). Trimming took off 3 bases at V and 1 base at J, with 9 bases between the two ends. Germline values: CDR1 ENHRY, CDR2 SYGVKD. CDR3 length: 14 residues. Here the CDR3 DNA reads TGTGCCATCAGTGAAAAGGGGTCGAACACTGAAGCTTTCTTT. This sequence encodes CAISEKGSNTEAFF.

V gene TRBV4-3 combines with J gene TRBJ2-7; 12 positions match TRBD2. V was clipped by 0 bases and J by 9 bases; unmatched bases: 6. Per the germline V gene, CDR1 is LGHNA and CDR2 is YSLEER. The CDR3 is 15 amino acids. The CDR3 spells CASSQDVLAGGVQYF. DNA of the CDR3: TGCGCCAGCAGCCAAGATGTACTAGCGGGAGGAGTGCAGTACTTC.

V gene TRBV18 combines with J gene TRBJ2-1; 7 bases agree with TRBD1. The CDR3 contains 12 residues. J gave up 7 bases and V 9 bases, and 6 bases lay outside the gene matches. Germline lookup yields CDR1 KGHSH and CDR2 LQKENI. CDR3 DNA: TGTGCCAGTTCGACAGGGTTTAATGAGCAGTTCTTC. This codes for CASSTGFNEQFF.

This chain uses TRBV7-9 with TRBJ2-1, with 11 nucleotides matching TRBD2. CDR3 length equals 15 residues. V gave up 4 bases and J gave up 7 bases; unmatched junction bases: 6. CDR1 and CDR2 from the germline V gene are SEHNR and FQNEAQ (reference sequence). The CDR3 is CASSYSGRALNEQFF. The CDR3 region has the DNA TGTGCCAGCAGCTATAGCGGGAGGGCCCTAAATGAGCAGTTCTTC.

V and J are TRBV5-4 and TRBJ2-3, with 10 bases matching TRBD1. CDR1 and CDR2 (germline): SGHNT, YYREEE (reference sequence). J was trimmed by 3 bases and V by 4 bases; bases with no gene match: 5. The CDR3 runs 15 residues. The CDR3 sequence is CASSRDRGTTDTQYF. DNA of the CDR3: TGTGCCAGCAGCCGGGACAGGGGTACAACAGATACGCAGTATTTT.

The chain couples TRBV29-1 to TRBJ2-1; 11 bases agree with TRBD2. CDR3 length: 17 amino acids. The germline CDR1 and CDR2 sequences are SQVTM and ANQGSEA. Losses at the gene ends were 1 base for V and 5 bases for J; bases not matched to a gene: 10. The CDR3, as DNA: TGCAGCGTTGAAGGATTCGTGACTAGCGGGATGCACAATGAGCAGTTCTTC. Encoded protein: CSVEGFVTSGMHNEQFF.

This chain joins TRBV9 and TRBJ2-1; weak D call: TRBD2 (7 bases). With 4 bases removed from V and 0 bases from J, the gap between germline ends came to 14 bases. The CDR3 is 16 residues long. The germline gives CDR1 SGDLS, CDR2 YYNGEE. Here the CDR3 DNA reads TGTGCCAGCAGCCCCACGGGGGGCAGCTCCTACAATGAGCAGTTCTTC. Translated: CASSPTGGSSYNEQFF. Combining the CDR3 with reference TRBV9 and TRBJ2-1 gives the whole variable domain DSGVTQTPKHLITATGQRVTLRCSPRSGDLSVYWYQQSLDQGLQFLIQYYNGEERAKGNILERFSAQQFPDLHSELNLSSLELGDSALYFCASSPTGGSSYNEQFFGPGTRLTVL.

This chain joins TRBV5-6 and TRBJ2-3, with TRBD2 matching over 9 bases. CDR1 and CDR2 (germline): SGHDT, YYEEEE. With V trimmed by 0 bases and J by 4 bases, 3 bases remained unmatched. This CDR3 is 15 amino acids long. The CDR3 nucleotides read TGTGCCAGCAGCTTGGTAGCGGGAGTGGCAGATACGCAGTATTTT. Translation: CASSLVAGVADTQYF.

The rearrangement joins TRBV3-1 (or the pseudogene TRBV3-2) to TRBJ1-6, with TRBD1 identical over 11 bases. J lost 9 bases, V lost 3 bases, and 7 bases had no gene match. The CDR3 contains 16 residues. Germline CDR1 is LGHDT and CDR2 is YNNKEL (reference sequence). CDR3 amino acids: CASSQTPGTGGSPLHF. For the CDR3, the DNA is TGTGCCAGCAGCCAGACTCCCGGGACAGGGGGTTCACCCCTCCACTTT.

This chain joins TRBV9 and TRBJ2-5, with 8 bases fitting TRBD1. This CDR3 is 13 amino acids long. Germline trimming cut 3 bases from V and 5 bases from J; bases unmatched to any gene: 3. The germline V gene has CDR1 SGDLS and CDR2 YYNGEE. The CDR3 protein is CASSAGGWETQYF. Here the CDR3 DNA reads TGTGCCAGCAGCGCAGGGGGCTGGGAGACCCAGTACTTC. The variable domain in full, completed from reference TRBV9 and TRBJ2-5, reads DSGVTQTPKHLITATGQRVTLRCSPRSGDLSVYWYQQSLDQGLQFLIQYYNGEERAKGNILERFSAQQFPDLHSELNLSSLELGDSALYFCASSAGGWETQYFGPGTRLLVL.

The chain is built from TRBV28 and TRBJ2-7, with D tentatively TRBD2 (6 bases). V dropped 7 bases and J dropped 3 bases, with 16 bases sitting between them. Germline CDR1 is MDHEN and CDR2 is SYDVKM. The CDR3 has 14 residues. For the CDR3, the DNA is TGTGCCAGCAAGGCTCCGGGACTCAGCTACGAGCAGTACTTC. It encodes CASKAPGLSYEQYF.

This rearrangement joins TRBV5-6 to TRBJ1-1, with a weak D call TRBD1 (6 bases). Trimming removed 2 bases at V and 5 bases at J, with 13 bases between. CDR1 is SGHDT, CDR2 YYEEEE, per germline. The CDR3 has 14 residues. CDR3 in DNA: TGTGCCAGCAGCTTAGGACAGTTAAGGACTGAAGCTTTCTTT. Translating gives CASSLGQLRTEAFF.

V gene TRBV12-5 combines with J gene TRBJ2-1; 8 bases fit TRBD2. CDR1 and CDR2 (germline): LGHNT, FRNRAP. The CDR3 spans 14 residues. Losses at the gene ends were 1 base for V and 9 bases for J; bases not matched to a gene: 5. CDR3 sequence reads: CASGLGTSWGEQFF. The CDR3 DNA follows: TGTGCTAGTGGTTTGGGGACTAGCTGGGGTGAGCAGTTCTTC.